This T cell receptor beta chain was retrieved from a study of cytomegalovirus exposure and HLA in healthy donors. Whole-study context: Drawn from HLA-typed donors, approximately 85 million unique TCRs were held in an early data release.

Study-level findings and limits: In the analysis, some V segments, TRBV6-2 and TRBV6-3 included, were excluded as indistinguishable.

With V trimmed by 5 bases and J by 4 bases, 6 bases remained unmatched. This CDR3 has 14 residues. The V gene's germline CDR1 is MDHEN and CDR2 SYDVKM. PCR used 60 Vbeta primers and 13 Jbeta primers. Sequenced by immunoSEQ multiplex PCR; TCRdb stores in-frame clones only, minus some. The table records 74,000 or so clones, over 70% of them present only once. Details on this clone: The antigen remains undetermined.

This clonotype originated in a male donor in good health and CMV-seropositive. The J gene is TRBJ1-1, the V gene TRBV28; 8 nucleotides match TRBD1. Material for sequencing was PBMCs. CDR3 DNA sequence: TGTGCCAGCAGTCTCCGGACAGGGCGCACTGAAGCTTTCTTT. Its translation: CASSLRTGRTEAFF. The entire variable domain, with the rest obtained from reference TRBV28 and TRBJ1-1, is as follows: DVKVTQSSRYLVKRTGEKVFLECVQDMDHENMFWYRQDPGLGLRLIYFSYDVKMKEKGDIPEGYSVSREKKERFSLILESASTNQTSMYLCASSLRTGRTEAFFGQGTRLTVV.